The next 27 T cell receptor beta chains were all read from a single sample in a study of Graves' ophthalmopathy and Graves' hyperthyroidism. Investigators amplified TCR beta CDR3 regions from RNA transcripts. Scientists carried out first-round RT-PCR using HTBI primers and then a second-round multiplex PCR. MiXCR, run by TCRdb on the multiplex PCR reads, gives a single entry per CDR3 protein. This table holds some 1.1 million distinct CDR3 sequences, about 38% found once. Sequenced: peripheral blood or thyroid tissue (not recorded which). The receptors come from an adult man with Graves' hyperthyroidism.

This chain joins TRBV4-3 and TRBJ1-1, with D perhaps TRBD1 (6 bases). The germline V and J ends were trimmed by 3 bases and 6 bases, with 14 bases remaining between them. CDR3 length: 14 residues. Germline V gene sequence: CDR1 LGHNA, CDR2 YSLEER. The CDR3, as DNA: TGCGCCAGCAGCCATCTGGGCGGGGGCGCTGAAGCTTTCTTT. Amino acid sequence: CASSHLGGGAEAFF.

This clonotype was seen ten or more times. This sequence joins TRBV11-2 and TRBJ1-1; 11 bases fit TRBD1. V gave up 5 bases and J gave up 7 bases; unmatched junction bases: 6. Germline CDR1 and CDR2: SGHAT and FQNNGV. The CDR3 is made up of 14 amino acids. CDR3 loop: CASSRTGGIDEAFF. The CDR3 nucleotides are TGTGCCAGCAGCAGGACAGGGGGCATAGATGAAGCTTTCTTT.

Regarding this clonotype: No conserved phenylalanine or tryptophan ends this CDR3, so it is likely a read error. The genes are TRBV11-2 and TRBJ1-1, with 8 nucleotides matching TRBD1. V lost 4 bases, J lost 1 base, and 5 bases stayed unmatched. The CDR3 has 15 residues. The germline V gene has CDR1 SGHAT and CDR2 FQNNGV. CDR3 region: CASSSQGTGNTEAFY. The CDR3 DNA reads TGTGCCAGCAGCTCCCAAGGGACAGGGAACACTGAAGCTTTCTAT.

This clonotype came up many times. This chain joins TRBV29-1 and TRBJ2-5; 8 positions match TRBD1. Germline V gene sequence: CDR1 SQVTM, CDR2 ANQGSEA. After removal of 1 base from V and 10 bases from J, the junction contained 11 bases not matched to a gene. This CDR3 is built from 14 residues. CDR3 sequence reads: CSVEGGQGAWGQYF. The CDR3 nucleotides are TGCAGCGTTGAAGGAGGACAGGGCGCATGGGGCCAGTACTTC. The full variable domain, with the rest looked up from reference TRBV29-1 and TRBJ2-5, is SAVISQKPSRDICQRGTSLTIQCQVDSQVTMMFWYRQQPGQSLTLIATANQGSEATYESGFVIDKFPISRPNLTFSTLTVSNMSPEDSSIYLCSVEGGQGAWGQYFGPGTRLLVL.

The sample holds a few counts of this clonotype. The junction shows a germline mismatch at one end, possibly a read error. CDR3 sequence: CASSVLTSSRTDTQYF. CDR3 in DNA: TGTGCCAGCAGTGTACTGACTAGCTCTCGCACAGATACGCAGTATTTT. V usage is TRBV10-3 and J usage is TRBJ2-3, with 7 bases matching TRBD2. The CDR3 contains 16 residues. In germline, CDR1 is ENHRY, CDR2 SYGVKD.

This chain joins TRBV2 and TRBJ2-7; 8 nucleotides align to TRBD1. The CDR3 loop spans 15 amino acids. Germline CDR1 is SNHLY and CDR2 is FYNNEI. V dropped 1 base and J dropped 5; count of bases not matched to a gene: 7. The DNA of the CDR3 is TGTGCCAGCAGTGAAGGGGGACAGGTAACGAACGAGCAGTACTTC. Translated: CASSEGGQVTNEQYF.

There are a few counts of this clonotype. Given a much more abundant clone one base away, this may be a read error. The chain couples TRBV10-3 to TRBJ2-7; 8 bases are a match to TRBD1. The CDR3 extends over 15 amino acids. The germline CDR1 and CDR2 sequences are ENHRY and SYGVKD. After removal of 2 bases from V and 5 bases from J, the junction contained 8 bases not matched to a gene. The CDR3 coding sequence is TGTGCCATCAGTGAGATGCCAGGGGGCATCGACGAGCAGTACTTC. This encodes CAISEMPGGIDEQYF.

J is TRBJ2-3 and V is TRBV7-2; D call uncertain. V lost 2 bases to trimming and J lost 0 bases, with 6 bases between them. The CDR3 runs 14 residues. Looked up from germline, CDR1 is SGHTA and CDR2 is FQGNSA. The CDR3 nucleotides are TGTGCCAGCAGCTTAATCAGTAGCACAGATACGCAGTATTTT. As protein: CASSLISSTDTQYF.

The genes are TRBV2 and TRBJ2-3; D gene ambiguous. Germline values: CDR1 SNHLY, CDR2 FYNNEI. The V end was cut by 1 base, the J end by 5 bases, with 10 bases between. The CDR3 totals 14 residues. CDR3 protein: CASSEVAREDTQYF. In DNA form, the CDR3 reads TGTGCCAGCAGTGAAGTGGCCCGAGAAGATACGCAGTATTTT.

The table lists this clonotype with a count of one. The V call is TRBV7-6, the J call TRBJ2-5; tentatively, D is TRBD1 or TRBD2 (5 bases each). CDR1 is SGHVS, CDR2 FNYEAQ, per germline. This CDR3 contains 14 residues. Trimming removed 5 bases at V and 9 bases at J, with 19 bases between. Written as DNA, the CDR3 is TGTGCCAGCAGCCCCGGGGACGGTTATCAGCCCCAGTACTTC. It yields the protein CASSPGDGYQPQYF. The variable domain in full, with the rest retrieved from reference TRBV7-6 and TRBJ2-5, is GAGVSQSPRYKVTKRGQDVALRCDPISGHVSLYWYRQALGQGPEFLTYFNYEAQQDKSGLPNDRFSAERPEGSISTLTIQRTEQRDSAMYRCASSPGDGYQPQYFGPGTRLLVL.

This clonotype occurred many times. A read error may produce the germline difference seen at one junction end. V is TRBV7-9 and J is TRBJ1-1, with D tentatively TRBD1 (5 bases). The CDR3 loop spans 13 amino acids. Germline CDR1 and CDR2: SEHNR and FQNEAQ (reference sequence). CDR3 protein: CASRFRAKGRAFF. CDR3 bases: TGTGCCAGCCGCTTTAGGGCGAAGGGGCGAGCTTTCTTT.

This clonotype has only a few counts. V is TRBV29-1 and J is TRBJ1-1; D ambiguous. The CDR3 contains 14 residues. V lost 6 bases and J lost 3, with 17 bases in between. Per germline, CDR1 SQVTM and CDR2 ANQGSEA. The CDR3 region is CSVKVTASDTEAFF. The CDR3 region has the DNA TGCAGCGTCAAAGTTACGGCGAGTGACACTGAAGCTTTCTTT.

This clonotype was picked up a small number of times. At one end the junction does not follow the germline gene, possibly because of a read error. The rearrangement links TRBV12-3 or TRBV12-4 to TRBJ2-5, with 7 bases that match TRBD2. The CDR3 is 17 amino acids. CDR3: CASSLAGGFVFVESQYF. For the CDR3, the DNA is TGTGCCAGCAGCTTAGCGGGCGGGTTCGTTTTTGTGGAGTCCCAGTACTTC.

The genes are TRBV19 and TRBJ1-2; D might be TRBD1 (6 bases). V dropped 4 bases and J dropped 4 bases, with 19 bases sitting between them. Germline V CDR1 and CDR2: LNHDA, SQIVND (reference sequence). The CDR3 spans 16 residues. CDR3 DNA: TGTGCCAGTAGTAAAGAAGGAGCCACAGGGAGCTATGGCTACACCTTC. It codes for CASSKEGATGSYGYTF.

This clonotype was counted a few times. The chain combines TRBV18 with TRBJ1-6, with a tentative D call TRBD1 (5 bases). CDR1 is KGHSH and CDR2 is LQKENI in the germline V gene. CDR3 size: 15 residues. V lost 0 bases to trimming and J lost 9 bases, with 12 bases between them. CDR3 sequence reads: CASSPPGLTPSPLHF. In DNA, the CDR3 is TGTGCCAGCTCACCACCGGGGCTGACGCCTTCACCCCTCCACTTT.

This clonotype occurred many times. The rearrangement joins TRBV11-2 to TRBJ1-2; TRBD1 matches at 10 bases. V lost 6 bases and J lost 5; bases outside the gene matches: 6. This CDR3 has 14 amino acids. Per germline, CDR1 SGHAT and CDR2 FQNNGV. The CDR3 region is CASSSDRGVYGYTF. DNA of the CDR3: TGTGCCAGCAGTTCGGACAGGGGGGTATATGGCTACACCTTC.

This clonotype was recorded many times. This chain uses TRBV20-1 with TRBJ2-7; D could derive from TRBD1 or TRBD2 (5 bases each). Germline CDR1 and CDR2: DFQATT and SNEGSKA (reference sequence). The CDR3 is 12 residues long. V gave up 6 bases and J gave up 3 bases, with 12 bases separating them. The CDR3, as DNA: TGCAGTGCACCCGGGGCAGTCTACGAGCAGTACTTC. Its protein product is CSAPGAVYEQYF.

This clonotype was counted at least ten times. The chain carries TRBV7-2 and TRBJ1-2, with D possibly TRBD1 on 6 matching bases. Trimming cost V 5 bases and J 7 bases, with 14 bases left between them. Per germline, CDR1 SGHTA and CDR2 FQGNSA. The CDR3 consists of 13 residues. The CDR3 nucleotides read TGTGCCAGCAGCGTCCGGACAGATCGTGGCTACACCTTC. It codes for CASSVRTDRGYTF.

The chain employs TRBV19 and TRBJ2-2, with 8 bases identical to TRBD1. The CDR3 is 16 amino acids. CDR1 is LNHDA, CDR2 SQIVND, per germline (reference sequence). Trimming took 4 bases from V and 3 from J; bases not matched to a gene: 7. The CDR3 sequence: CASSSQGAEDTGELFF. DNA for the CDR3: TGTGCCAGTAGTAGTCAGGGGGCGGAGGACACCGGGGAGCTGTTTTTT.

This clonotype was counted a few times. The chain has TRBV25-1 and TRBJ1-6; D may be TRBD1 (6 bases). This CDR3 region has 15 residues. In germline, CDR1 is MGHDK, CDR2 SYGVNS. Trimming shortened V by 1 base and J by 7 bases, and 11 bases separated the two germline ends. The CDR3 loop reads CASSELGGGNSPLHF. The DNA of the CDR3 is TGTGCCAGCAGTGAATTAGGGGGGGGCAATTCACCCCTCCACTTT.

V usage is TRBV24-1 and J usage is TRBJ2-7; 8 bases line up with TRBD2. The end of the DNA aligns better with TRBJ2-1, so the J call may be wrong. Per the germline V gene, CDR1 is KGHDR and CDR2 is SFDVKD. The CDR3 consists of 13 residues. Written as DNA, the CDR3 is TGTGCCACCAGCGGGGGGGGGTTGAATGAGCAGTTCTTC. This sequence encodes CATSGGGLNEQFF.

This clonotype was detected many times. The CDR3 region has the DNA TGCGCCAGCAGCTTGGCCGACAGGGAGTCGGAGACCCAGTACTTC. It is translated as CASSLADRESETQYF. The chain links TRBV5-1 to TRBJ2-5; 7 bases agree with TRBD1. Germline V lookup: CDR1 SGHRS, CDR2 YFSETQ. This CDR3 contains 15 residues. Losses at the gene ends were 0 bases for V and 5 bases for J; bases not matched to a gene: 7.

Concerning this clonotype: A read error may be the cause here, since a much bigger clone is one base away. This chain links TRBV24-1 with TRBJ2-5; 9 bases fit TRBD2. The CDR3 covers 17 residues. The germline gives CDR1 KGHDR, CDR2 SFDVKD. V shed 6 bases, J shed 9 bases, and the junction held 19 bases outside the gene matches. DNA for the CDR3: TGTGCCACCAGTCCGGGACTAGCACGAAGAGGGTTCGGGGCCCAGTACTTC. Its translation is CATSPGLARRGFGAQYF.

This clonotype turned up a few times. This chain connects TRBV29-1 to TRBJ1-4; D might be TRBD1 (6 bases). Per germline, CDR1 SQVTM and CDR2 ANQGSEA. V dropped 4 bases and J dropped 8 bases, with 17 bases sitting between them. The length of the CDR3 is 14 residues. Here the CDR3 reads CSVAEGGDWEKLFF. In DNA, the CDR3 is TGCAGCGTTGCCGAGGGGGGGGATTGGGAAAAACTGTTTTTT.

This clonotype was recorded many times. V is TRBV5-1 and J is TRBJ1-1, with TRBD1 identical over 7 bases. The CDR3 runs to 16 residues. J lost 0 bases, V lost 3 bases, and 8 bases had no gene match. Germline CDR1 SGHRS, CDR2 YFSETQ. This CDR3 reads CASSWNRGWMNTEAFF. CDR3 DNA: TGCGCCAGCAGCTGGAACAGGGGATGGATGAACACTGAAGCTTTCTTT.

This clonotype was seen repeatedly, ten times or more. V gene TRBV19 combines with J gene TRBJ1-5; weak D call: TRBD1 (6 bases). Trimming took 7 bases from V and 3 from J, leaving 19 bases between them. The CDR3 has 16 residues. Looked up from germline, CDR1 is LNHDA and CDR2 is SQIVND (reference sequence). The CDR3 region has the DNA TGTGCCAGTACCACTAACAGGGCCCTATCCAATCAGCCCCAGCATTTT. It yields the protein CASTTNRALSNQPQHF.

To note about this clonotype: A clone one base away is much larger, so this may be a read error. The V and J genes are TRBV10-3 and TRBJ1-5; D may be TRBD1 (5 bases). Germline CDR1 reads ENHRY; CDR2 reads SYGVKD. Trimming left V 5 bases short and J 4 bases short, with 15 bases between. The CDR3 covers 15 residues. The CDR3 sequence: CAISYSGSTNQPQHF. CDR3 coding DNA: TGTGCCATCAGTTATTCAGGGTCGACGAATCAGCCCCAGCATTTT.